The rows below give T cell receptor beta chains drawn from one sample of a study of T cell repertoires in ileal Crohn's disease. The assay was immunoSEQ multiplex PCR, and TCRdb's table has in-frame clones only and misses some. This sample has under 8,000 clones, with about 83% found just once. The specimen was ileal tissue. These TCRs come from an adult with Crohn's disease. Both conserved end residues are part of each CDR3. A D gene is named only where the DNA matches it firmly. Size is omitted from some rows. Given values are once, few, many or a class for expanded clones.

CDR3aa	CDR3nt	abundance	d_gene	v_gene	j_gene
CASRPGTGANVLTF	TGCGCCAGCAGACCAGGGACTGGGGCCAACGTCCTGACTTTC	-	-	TRBV5-1	TRBJ2-6
CSAWTGFLTEAFF	TGCAGCGCCTGGACAGGTTTCCTCACTGAAGCTTTCTTT	-	TRBD1	TRBV29-1	TRBJ1-1
CASSYSGTSGTGELFF	TGTGCCAGCAGTTACTCGGGGACTAGCGGCACCGGGGAGCTGTTTTTT	-	TRBD2	TRBV6-6	TRBJ2-2
CASTKGAAGANVLTF	TGCGCCAGCACTAAGGGGGCCGCTGGGGCCAACGTCCTGACTTTC	-	TRBD1	TRBV5-1	TRBJ2-6
CASSLVEGGAGYEQFF	TGTGCCAGCAGCTTAGTCGAGGGGGGGGCAGGGTATGAGCAGTTCTTC	-	-	TRBV11-2	TRBJ2-1
CSARDYGSEQYF	TGCAGCGCCAGGGACTACGGAAGCGAGCAGTACTTC	-	TRBD2	TRBV29-1	TRBJ2-7
CASSQDLAGGTYEQYF	TGTGCCAGCAGCCAAGATCTTGCGGGGGGTACCTACGAGCAGTACTTC	-	TRBD2	TRBV4-2	TRBJ2-7
CASATGTYGYTF	TGTGCCAGCGCGACAGGAACTTATGGCTACACCTTC	-	-	TRBV28	TRBJ1-2
CASSPQEGAGEQYF	TGTGCCAGCAGCCCTCAAGAGGGGGCCGGCGAGCAGTACTTC	-	TRBD1	TRBV14	TRBJ2-7
CASSLRTSNEQFF	TGTGCCAGCAGCCTCAGGACTAGCAATGAGCAGTTCTTC	-	TRBD2	TRBV7-2	TRBJ2-1
CASSQATGNQPQHF	TGCGCCAGCAGCCAAGCTACAGGCAATCAGCCCCAGCATTTT	-	-	TRBV4-1	TRBJ1-5
CASSLARTGGNTGELFF	TGCGCCAGCAGCTTGGCCCGGACAGGGGGCAACACCGGGGAGCTGTTTTTT	-	TRBD1	TRBV5-1	TRBJ2-2
CASSLGNRGGVETQYF	TGTGCCAGCAGCTTGGGGAACAGGGGGGGAGTGGAGACCCAGTACTTC	-	-	TRBV5-4	TRBJ2-5
CAWSLGPYGYTF	TGTGCCTGGAGTTTAGGCCCCTATGGCTACACCTTC	-	-	TRBV30	TRBJ1-2
CASSVGGGAGYTF	TGTGCCAGCAGCGTAGGGGGGGGCGCTGGCTACACCTTC	-	-	TRBV9	TRBJ1-2
CASGGTGKAFF	TGTGCCAGCGGGGGGACAGGGAAAGCTTTCTTT	-	TRBD1	TRBV6-1	TRBJ1-1
CASSLAGLREQYF	TGCGCCAGCAGCTTGGCGGGTTTACGCGAGCAGTACTTC	few	-	TRBV5-1	TRBJ2-7
CASTTGGANYGYTF	TGTGCCAGCACCACCGGGGGGGCTAACTATGGCTACACCTTC	-	-	TRBV28	TRBJ1-2
CASSSAGGPADTQYF	TGTGCCAGCAGCTCGGCGGGGGGACCCGCAGATACGCAGTATTTT	-	TRBD2	TRBV5-6	TRBJ2-3
CASSRRLAGETQYF	TGTGCCAGTAGTAGGAGACTAGCGGGAGAGACCCAGTACTTC	-	TRBD2	TRBV19	TRBJ2-5
CASSGKTYGYTF	TGTGCCAGCTCTGGAAAGACCTATGGCTACACCTTC	-	-	TRBV14	TRBJ1-2
CASSSGVLVTDTQYF	TGTGCCAGCAGCTCGGGGGTACTAGTAACAGATACGCAGTATTTT	-	-	TRBV6-5	TRBJ2-3
CASATSGNSPLHF	TGTGCCAGTGCCACGTCAGGGAATTCACCCCTCCACTTT	-	-	TRBV19	TRBJ1-6
CASSARTGVKDYGYTF	TGTGCCAGCAGCGCCCGGACAGGGGTAAAGGACTATGGCTACACCTTC	-	TRBD1	TRBV9	TRBJ1-2
CASSHKRTGGNTGELFF	TGCGCCAGCAGCCATAAAAGGACAGGGGGAAACACCGGGGAGCTGTTTTTT	-	TRBD1	TRBV5-1	TRBJ2-2
CASSGHRWDTEAFF	TGTGCCAGCAGTGGCCATCGGTGGGACACTGAAGCTTTCTTT	-	-	TRBV28	TRBJ1-1
CASSPQANGAYYEQYF	TGCGCCAGCAGCCCCCAAGCGAATGGGGCGTACTACGAGCAGTACTTC	-	-	TRBV4-1	TRBJ2-7
CASSQGGDNTGELFF	TGTGCCAGCAGTCAGGGGGGGGACAACACCGGGGAGCTGTTTTTT	-	-	TRBV6-5	TRBJ2-2